This T cell receptor (beta chain) was identified in a study of cytomegalovirus exposure and HLA in healthy donors. For the study at large: Early on, a data release was issued that held roughly 84 million unique TCRs from HLA-typed donors. The study's findings and limits: Highly shared variants forming one cluster were likely a sequencing artifact. Later analysis indicated greater clonal expansion among HLA-associated TCR beta chains than among equally common other chains. In a later analysis, parvovirus B19, influenza, CMV and Epstein-Barr virus appeared linked to several top co-occurrence clusters.

In its sample, this clone was seen once. The antigen is not known. In the PCR, 60 Vbeta and 13 Jbeta primers were used. Method: immunoSEQ multiplex PCR; TCRdb's copy keeps in-frame clones and lacks some. In the table there are about 160,000 clones, 76% of which are singletons. Germline values: CDR1 SGDLS, CDR2 YYNGEE. There are 14 residues in the CDR3. The germline V and J ends were trimmed by 5 bases and 0 bases, with 12 bases remaining between them. This chain links TRBV9 with TRBJ2-7; maybe TRBD2 (5 bases). This TCR came from a female donor in good health and CMV-seronegative. Sequencing input: PBMCs. CDR3 residues: CASSVGVSSYEQYF. CDR3 nucleotides: TGTGCCAGCAGTGTCGGGGTAAGCTCCTACGAGCAGTACTTC. Full variable domain (outside the CDR3, taken from reference TRBV9 and TRBJ2-7): DSGVTQTPKHLITATGQRVTLRCSPRSGDLSVYWYQQSLDQGLQFLIQYYNGEERAKGNILERFSAQQFPDLHSELNLSSLELGDSALYFCASSVGVSSYEQYFGPGTRLTVT.